This T cell receptor beta chain stems from a study of T cell responses to AZD1222 COVID-19 vaccine. The germline CDR1 and CDR2 sequences are MNHEY and SVGEGT. This CDR3 has 16 residues. The germline V and J ends were trimmed by 5 bases and 5 bases, with 18 bases remaining between them. Here immunoSEQ multiplex PCR was the method, and the copy in TCRdb shows in-frame clones only, minus some. The repertoire holds 110,000 to 150,000 clones, about 92% seen once, with about 9.1% in the top ten. Study results and caveats: Spike was spanned by vaccine-associated CD4 TCRs, which were dominant at 160-218 and 743-854. Seropositive AZD1222 recipients at baseline numbered only 5 or 6. Spike-specific TCR breadth and depth were elevated following two AZD1222 doses. Most donors were white British and more were female, and clonal diversity was possibly underestimated.

Points on this clone: What it recognizes is unknown.

The starting material was peripheral blood, obtained on day 0 of AZD1222 vaccination. The sequence was obtained from an adult in good health. The rearrangement links TRBV6-2 or TRBV6-3 to TRBJ2-2, with a possible D match to TRBD2 (5 bases). The CDR3, as DNA: TGTGCCAGCAGTCCCGCCGCATGGGAGCGGACCGGGGAGCTGTTTTTT. It translates to CASSPAAWERTGELFF.